This T cell receptor (beta chain) was found in a study of blood T cell repertoires in COVID-19. Study context: The cDNA or gDNA used as material had been derived from T cells, B-cell-depleted T cells, or PBMCs.

As processed by the authors: Amplifying reference gene primers gave estimates of nucleated cell counts. Data came from immunoSEQ multiplex PCR; TCRdb stores just in-frame clones and leaves some out. The V and J calls and clone size are taken from that table; D and trimming were inferred from the DNA. Here the sample spans about 87,000 clones, around three quarters being singletons. The CDR3 consists of 14 residues. With 5 bases removed from V and 7 bases from J, the gap between germline ends came to 12 bases. Per the germline V gene, CDR1 is MDHEN and CDR2 is SYDVKM. This clone was detected only once.

This clonotype was obtained from a woman aged 50 to 65 with acute or convalescent COVID-19. Sequencing was done on a sample of peripheral blood. The V call is TRBV28, the J call TRBJ1-6; D possibly corresponds to TRBD1 (5 bases). The CDR3 DNA follows: TGTGCCAGCAGTATCGACAGCCGAAATTCACCCCTCCACTTT. Protein sequence: CASSIDSRNSPLHF.